These 2 T cell receptor beta chains were all obtained from the same sample, sequenced in a study of cytomegalovirus exposure and HLA in healthy donors. The PCR made use of 60 Vbeta and 13 Jbeta primers. Generated by immunoSEQ multiplex PCR, the TCRdb table keeps only in-frame clones and is missing some. The table records roughly 300,000 clones, 70% to 90% of them present only once. The sequencing sample was made of PBMCs. These receptors originate from a man aged 40-50 years in good health and CMV-seropositive.

The rearrangement links TRBV7-3 to TRBJ2-1, with 8 bases lining up with TRBD2. Germline V gene lookup returns CDR1 SGHTA and CDR2 FQGTGA. The CDR3 runs to 15 residues. The junction had 8 bases not matched to a gene; V was cut back by 6 bases and J by 4 bases. The CDR3 bases are TGTGCCAGCAGTAGTATAGCGGGGCCGTACAATGAGCAGTTCTTC. Translated, it gives CASSSIAGPYNEQFF.

This clone was seen a handful of times. V gene TRBV27 combines with J gene TRBJ2-1, with 9 nucleotides matching TRBD1. Germline assignment: CDR1 MNHEY and CDR2 SMNVEV (reference sequence). V dropped 2 bases and J dropped 2; count of bases not matched to a gene: 1. The CDR3 is 15 amino acids. CDR3: CASSLGQGTYNEQFF. The CDR3 DNA reads as TGTGCCAGCAGTTTAGGACAGGGGACCTACAATGAGCAGTTCTTC.